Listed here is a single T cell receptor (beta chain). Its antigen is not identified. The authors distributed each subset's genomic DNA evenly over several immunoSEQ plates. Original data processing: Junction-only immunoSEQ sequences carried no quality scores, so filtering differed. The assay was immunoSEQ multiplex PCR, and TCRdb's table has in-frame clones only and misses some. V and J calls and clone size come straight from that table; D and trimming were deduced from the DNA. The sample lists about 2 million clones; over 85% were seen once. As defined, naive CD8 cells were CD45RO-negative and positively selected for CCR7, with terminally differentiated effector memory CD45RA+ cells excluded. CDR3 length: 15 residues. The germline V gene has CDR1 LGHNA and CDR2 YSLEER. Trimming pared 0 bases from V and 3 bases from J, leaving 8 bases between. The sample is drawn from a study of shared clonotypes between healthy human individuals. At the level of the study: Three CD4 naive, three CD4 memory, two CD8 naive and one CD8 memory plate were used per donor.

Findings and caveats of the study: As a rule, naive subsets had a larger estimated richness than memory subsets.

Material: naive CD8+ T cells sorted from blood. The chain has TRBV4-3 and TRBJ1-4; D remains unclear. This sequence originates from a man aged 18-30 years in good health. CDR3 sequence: CASSQDLGSNEKLFF. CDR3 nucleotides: TGCGCCAGCAGCCAAGATTTAGGATCTAATGAAAAACTGTTTTTT.